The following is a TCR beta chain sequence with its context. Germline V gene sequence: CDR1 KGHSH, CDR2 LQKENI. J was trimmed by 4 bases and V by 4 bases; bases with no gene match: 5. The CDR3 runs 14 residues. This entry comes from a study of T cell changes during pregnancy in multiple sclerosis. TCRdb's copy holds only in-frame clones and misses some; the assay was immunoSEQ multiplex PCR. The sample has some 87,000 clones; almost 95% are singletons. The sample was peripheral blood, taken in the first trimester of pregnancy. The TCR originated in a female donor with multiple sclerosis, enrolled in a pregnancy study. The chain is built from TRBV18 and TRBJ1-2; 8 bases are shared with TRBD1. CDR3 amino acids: CASSRGTGIYGYTF. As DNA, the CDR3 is TGTGCCAGCTCACGCGGGACAGGAATCTATGGCTACACCTTC.